This TCR beta chain was captured in a study of control samples from healthy donors and cancer patients. Clones were sequenced by immunoSEQ multiplex PCR, and TCRdb holds only the in-frame ones, with some missing. The profile shows about 61,000 clones, around 90% of them singletons. V lost 10 bases to trimming and J lost 7 bases, with 14 bases between them. The CDR3 runs to 12 residues. Germline loops: CDR1 MNHEY, CDR2 SVGAGI. The chain is built from TRBV6-5 and TRBJ1-5; D is unclear. The clonotype originates from a man aged 55 to 70 with colorectal cancer. The specimen sequenced was PBMCs. CDR3 nucleotides: TGTGCCAACAACCAAAGAGGCCAGCCCCAGCATTTT. Translating gives CANNQRGQPQHF.